The source of this T cell receptor beta chain is a study of CD8 T cells in ankylosing spondylitis. Notes on the study in general: Previously reported in reactive arthritis synovial fluid and blood were some of the motif variants. With a CD8+ phenotype, disease-linked clones were relatively rare in peripheral blood. Within ankylosing spondylitis blood, a TCR beta motif made up of eight highly homologous variants appeared to be characteristic. Clones linked to disease were reported to show significant enrichment in matched ankylosing spondylitis synovial fluid.

Trimming shortened V by 1 base and J by 3 bases, and 16 bases separated the two germline ends. The CDR3 is 16 residues long. Germline V gene data show CDR1 as SGHDT and CDR2 as YYEEEE. This clonotype was seen more than once but under ten times. The antigen remains undetermined. Each TCR beta library was made by quantitative 5'-RACE that incorporated molecular barcodes. TCRdb passed the 5' RACE reads through MiXCR, listing each CDR3 protein once. This sample has 700,000 to 850,000 distinct CDR3 sequences; approximately 10% occur once, and the top ten carry 0.51%. The sequenced material came from blood, either unsorted or a sorted T cell fraction (not recorded which). This receptor was obtained from a male donor with ankylosing spondylitis. The chain employs TRBV5-6 and TRBJ1-2; tentative D call: TRBD1 (5 bases). In DNA, the CDR3 is TGTGCCAGCAGCTTGTACAGGCTCGCCTGGGACTATGGCTACACCTTC. Encoded protein: CASSLYRLAWDYGYTF.